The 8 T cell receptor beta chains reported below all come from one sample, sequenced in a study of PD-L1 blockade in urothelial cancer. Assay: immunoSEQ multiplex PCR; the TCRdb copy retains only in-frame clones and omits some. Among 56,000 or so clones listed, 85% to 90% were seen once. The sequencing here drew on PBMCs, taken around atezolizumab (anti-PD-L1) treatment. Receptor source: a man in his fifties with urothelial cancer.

CDR3 DNA sequence: TGTGCCAGCACCGGGACAGGGGGTTTCAATTCACCCCTCCACTTT. Translation gives CASTGTGGFNSPLHF. The rearrangement uses TRBV5-4 and TRBJ1-6; TRBD1 aligns across 11 bases. The CDR3 spans 15 residues. Per germline, CDR1 SGHNT and CDR2 YYREEE (reference sequence). J lost 7 bases, V lost 6 bases, and 6 bases had no gene match.

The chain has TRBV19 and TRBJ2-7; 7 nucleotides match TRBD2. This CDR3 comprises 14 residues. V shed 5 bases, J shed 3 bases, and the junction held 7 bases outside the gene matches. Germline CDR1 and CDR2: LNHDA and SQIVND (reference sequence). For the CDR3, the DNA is TGTGCCAGTAGTCGTAGCGGGCTTAACTACGAGCAGTACTTC. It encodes CASSRSGLNYEQYF.

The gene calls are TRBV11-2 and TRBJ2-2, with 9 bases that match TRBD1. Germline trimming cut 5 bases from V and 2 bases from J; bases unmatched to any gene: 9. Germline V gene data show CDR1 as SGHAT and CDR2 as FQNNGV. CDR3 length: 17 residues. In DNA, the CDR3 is TGTGCCAGCAGCCCCAGGGGACAGGGTACAAACACCGGGGAGCTGTTTTTT. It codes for CASSPRGQGTNTGELFF.

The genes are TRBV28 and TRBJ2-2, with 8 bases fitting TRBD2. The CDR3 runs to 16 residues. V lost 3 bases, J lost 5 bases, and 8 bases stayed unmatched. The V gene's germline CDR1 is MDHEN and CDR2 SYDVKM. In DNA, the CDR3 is TGTGCCAGCAGTTTGGGAGCGGGAGTTGGGACCGGGGAGCTGTTTTTT. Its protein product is CASSLGAGVGTGELFF.

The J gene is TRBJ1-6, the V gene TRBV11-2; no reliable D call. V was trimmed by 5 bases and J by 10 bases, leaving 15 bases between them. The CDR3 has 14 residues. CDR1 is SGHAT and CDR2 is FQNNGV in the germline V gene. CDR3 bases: TGTGCCAGCAGCAAAGGAGGGTCTGGGTCACCCCTCCACTTT. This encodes CASSKGGSGSPLHF.

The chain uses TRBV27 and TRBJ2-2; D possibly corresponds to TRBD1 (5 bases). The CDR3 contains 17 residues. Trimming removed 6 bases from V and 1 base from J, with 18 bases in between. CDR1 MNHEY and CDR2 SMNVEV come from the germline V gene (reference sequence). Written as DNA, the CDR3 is TGTGCCAGCAGACCCCAGAAGGGGCAGGAGAACACCGGGGAGCTGTTTTTT. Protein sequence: CASRPQKGQENTGELFF.

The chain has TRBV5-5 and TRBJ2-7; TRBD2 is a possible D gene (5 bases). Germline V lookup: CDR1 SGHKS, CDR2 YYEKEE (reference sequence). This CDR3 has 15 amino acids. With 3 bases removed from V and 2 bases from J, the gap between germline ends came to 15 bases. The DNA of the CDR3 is TGTGCCAGCAGCTACCTAAGCGGTTCCCCCTACGAGCAGTACTTC. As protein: CASSYLSGSPYEQYF.

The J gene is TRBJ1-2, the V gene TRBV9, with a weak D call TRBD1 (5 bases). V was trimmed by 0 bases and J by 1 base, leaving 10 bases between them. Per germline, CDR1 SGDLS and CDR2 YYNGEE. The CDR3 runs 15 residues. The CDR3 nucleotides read TGTGCCAGCAGCGTAGTTGGGCAGGGTAACTATGGCTACACCTTC. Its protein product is CASSVVGQGNYGYTF.